This paragraph covers one TCR beta chain sequence. Its target antigen remains unknown. A read error may explain this, as a much larger clone is one base away. The CDR3 goes from the cysteine to the phenylalanine over 13 residues. The entry retains the CDR3 DNA only, 39 bases that are in frame from base 1. According to the germline V gene (reference sequence), CDR1 reads LNHDA and CDR2 reads SQIVND. The sample originates from a study of T cell repertoires in aging, cancer and after chemotherapy (dated by TCRdb to about 2019). Study-wide context: Donors were distributed across six age groups ranging from 30 or younger to 70 or older, with at least three individuals included per group. In the hematological group, the paired samples taken before and after chemotherapy came from chronic lymphocytic leukemia patients who were treated with regimens based on fludarabine or bendamustine. The full dataset contained several million TCR reads. Peripheral blood TCR beta repertoires from healthy donors and cancer patients were profiled to examine immunoaging and T cell reconstitution after chemotherapy. Alongside some 98 healthy donors serving as a reference group, the cohort included 218 cancer patients, of whom roughly 92 had hematological cancers and more than 110 had solid cancers. Study-wide conclusions, independent of this receptor: Median generation probability increased over the chemotherapy interval in both cancer cohorts, suggesting repertoire reconstitution through rebound thymic output. Untreated patients with hematological or solid cancers showed significantly lower blood TCR diversity and higher clonality than age-matched healthy donors. According to the authors, the repertoire data do not permit conclusions about immunological memory after chemotherapy. Hematological cancer patients had infiltration of lymphoid organs, and this infiltration may itself impair thymic emigration or peripheral T cell expansion. In healthy donors, the decline in TCR diversity with age was mainly due to loss of richness, whereas in cancer patients loss of evenness also played a role.

TCR beta rearrangements were amplified from genomic DNA isolated from peripheral blood, not from sorted cells or RNA. Multiplex touch-down PCR with a mixed TRB-A/B primer pool was used to amplify rearranged TRB sequences covering the V, D and J segments. Two consecutive PCR reactions with Phusion HS II polymerase added Illumina adapters and sample indices to the amplicons. Amplicons were gel-purified with the NucleoSpin Gel and PCR Clean-up kit, then checked with Qubit and an Agilent 2100 Bioanalyzer. Libraries were sequenced on an Illumina MiSeq using 600-cycle, single-indexed, paired-end runs. Per the original workflow: MiXCR versions 2.12 and 3.0.5 were used to process the TRB sequences. A clone was defined as each unique CDR3 nucleotide sequence, and only productive sequences supported by at least two reads were kept. The repertoire metrics were Shannon diversity, evenness, clonality (calculated as one minus evenness), and diversity profiles parameterized by alpha from 0 to 5. Generation probabilities of clones in paired pre- and post-chemotherapy samples were computed with the IGoR algorithm. In-frame beta chains were kept once TCRdb had trimmed the public reads at Q25 with fastp and called clones with MiXCR. Here each entry gathers all rows of one CDR3 protein and keeps the most common genes and DNA. None of the V and J calls come from the authors' own analysis; TCRdb made them. The sample table contains about 7,500 distinct CDR3 sequences; only one count was recorded for 25% to 35% of them. Roughly 9% of the sample goes to the ten largest clones.

The sequence was obtained from a human donor with a blood cancer. The sequence links TRBV19 to TRBJ1-2, with the D call tentatively TRBD1 or TRBD2, each fitting 5 bases. The end of the DNA aligns better with TRBJ2-7, so the J call may be wrong. The source material was blood. The encoded CDR3 is CASSTGIGGEQYF. The base sequence is TGTGCCAGTAGTACAGGGATAGGAGGTGAGCAGTACTTC.